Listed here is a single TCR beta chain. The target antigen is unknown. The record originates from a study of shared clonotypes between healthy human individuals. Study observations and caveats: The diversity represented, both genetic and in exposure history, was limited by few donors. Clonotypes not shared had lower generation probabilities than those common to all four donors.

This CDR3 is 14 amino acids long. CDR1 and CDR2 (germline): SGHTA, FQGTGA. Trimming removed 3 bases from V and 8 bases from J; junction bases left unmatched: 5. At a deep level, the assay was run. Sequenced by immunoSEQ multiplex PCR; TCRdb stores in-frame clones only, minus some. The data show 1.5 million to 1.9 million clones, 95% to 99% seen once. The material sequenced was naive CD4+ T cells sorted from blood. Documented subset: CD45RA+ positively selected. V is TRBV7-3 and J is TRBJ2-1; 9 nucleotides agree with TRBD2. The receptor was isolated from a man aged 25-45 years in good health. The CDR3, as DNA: TGTGCCAGCAGCTTCGACGGGACTAGCTATGAGCAGTTCTTC. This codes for CASSFDGTSYEQFF.